The rows below give T cell receptor beta chains drawn from one sample of a study of cytomegalovirus exposure and HLA in healthy donors. Sequenced by immunoSEQ multiplex PCR; TCRdb stores in-frame clones only, minus some. The table includes 150,000 to 200,000 clones, over 80% detected once. The specimen was PBMCs. These receptors were collected from a woman younger than 35 in good health and CMV-seronegative. CDR3s include the opening cysteine and the closing phenylalanine or tryptophan. Fields, in order: J gene, V gene, CDR3 protein.

>TRBJ2-7|TRBV11-2
CASSLEGSSYEQYF
>TRBJ1-2|TRBV19
CALPQQNYGYTF
>TRBJ2-3|TRBV18
CASSPMAASTDTQYF
>TRBJ1-2|TRBV5-1
CASRLHDRTFNGYTF
>TRBJ2-1|TRBV2
CASSLGQLKTHEQFF
>TRBJ1-5|TRBV6-6
CASSSPGQGGRQPQHF
>TRBJ1-2|TRBV18
CASSYKGQGVVSF
>TRBJ1-6|TRBV7-9
CSSSLGTVYNSPLHF
>TRBJ1-1|TRBV10-3
CAISATTDLNTEAFF
>TRBJ2-1|TRBV9
CASGQYGGLTNEQFF
>TRBJ1-2|TRBV18
CASSPSTDLYGYTF
>TRBJ2-7|TRBV19
CASSVRQGFYEQYF
>TRBJ2-1|TRBV4-1
CASSQDSRSRGFTYNEQFF
>TRBJ2-3|TRBV6-4
CASSDISGTRYGTDTQYF
>TRBJ1-3|TRBV5-4
CASSLGQGASGNTIYF
>TRBJ1-2|TRBV6-1
CASSDGTAPFYGYTF
>TRBJ2-7|TRBV7-9
CASSSGQGVDRDEQYF
>TRBJ2-1|TRBV10-1
CASSLASGGNYNEQFF
>TRBJ2-3|TRBV9
CASSVGRWGVTDTQYF
>TRBJ1-2|TRBV7-9
CASSLGASGVIYGYTF
>TRBJ2-2|TRBV19
CASSIWAAMNTGELFF
>TRBJ2-7|TRBV7-9
CASSLARSASSYEQYF
>TRBJ1-2|TRBV27
CASSLVATRDYGYTF
>TRBJ2-2|TRBV5-1
CASSLEPGGQHTGELFF
>TRBJ1-2|TRBV10-3
CAISDDRGQGYTF
>TRBJ2-2|TRBV4-2
CASSLRQGPGELFF
>TRBJ1-6|TRBV6-5
CASSRQGNSPLHF
>TRBJ2-7|TRBV2
CASNDWTRTNYEQYF
>TRBJ2-2|TRBV7-6
CASSFGDFTGELFF
>TRBJ2-7|TRBV19
CASSIVTSGGAYEQYF
>TRBJ2-1|TRBV9
CASSVWASGGPEQFF
>TRBJ1-2|TRBV5-1
CASSLSQTPDGYTF
>TRBJ2-3|TRBV7-8
CASSLGLSYTDTQYF
>TRBJ1-5|TRBV12-1
CASSSRRAGAGNQPQHF
>TRBJ1-2|TRBV2
CASRPGQGHYGYTF
>TRBJ2-3|TRBV27
CASSLAGGADTQYF
>TRBJ1-2|TRBV5-1
CASSLRQATNYGYTF
>TRBJ1-5|TRBV19
CASSTTSGTRSNQPQHF
>TRBJ2-7|TRBV6-1
CASRYSYEQYF
>TRBJ1-2|TRBV4-1
CASSQDWLSGSSYGYTF
>TRBJ2-3|TRBV21-1
CASPRDNPSPDTQYF
>TRBJ1-1|TRBV6-1
CASIRGGGLSTEAFF
>TRBJ1-3|TRBV7-8
CASSHAGTAGNTIYF
>TRBJ1-6|TRBV19
CASSTKTGHSPLHF
>TRBJ2-3|TRBV5-4
CASSGLGDTQYF
>TRBJ2-1|TRBV28
CASSERDPGGYNEQFF
>TRBJ1-1|TRBV18
CASSADRNTEAFF
>TRBJ1-4|TRBV7-9
CASSLSTGVNEKLFF
>TRBJ1-3|TRBV7-2
CASSLTGSYSGNTIYF
>TRBJ1-1|TRBV11-3
CASSLDSRGNTEAFF